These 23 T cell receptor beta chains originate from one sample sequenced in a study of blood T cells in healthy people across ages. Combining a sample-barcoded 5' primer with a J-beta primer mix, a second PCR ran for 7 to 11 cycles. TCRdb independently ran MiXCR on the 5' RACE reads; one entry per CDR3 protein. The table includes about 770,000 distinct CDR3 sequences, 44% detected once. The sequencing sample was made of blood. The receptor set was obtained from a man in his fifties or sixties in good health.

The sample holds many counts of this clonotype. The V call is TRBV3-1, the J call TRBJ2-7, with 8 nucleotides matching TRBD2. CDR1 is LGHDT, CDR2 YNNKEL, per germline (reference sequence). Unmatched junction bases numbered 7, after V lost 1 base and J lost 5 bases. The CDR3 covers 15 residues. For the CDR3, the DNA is TGTGCCAGCAGCCAAGTGAGGACTAGCATGAACGAGCAGTACTTC. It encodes CASSQVRTSMNEQYF.

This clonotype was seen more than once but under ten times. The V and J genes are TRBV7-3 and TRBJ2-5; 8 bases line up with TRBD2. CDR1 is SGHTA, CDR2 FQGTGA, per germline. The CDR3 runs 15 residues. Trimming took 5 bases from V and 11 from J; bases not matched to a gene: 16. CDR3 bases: TGTGCCAGCAGCCTCATGAGGACTAGCAAGAATGAGCAGTACTTC. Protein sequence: CASSLMRTSKNEQYF.

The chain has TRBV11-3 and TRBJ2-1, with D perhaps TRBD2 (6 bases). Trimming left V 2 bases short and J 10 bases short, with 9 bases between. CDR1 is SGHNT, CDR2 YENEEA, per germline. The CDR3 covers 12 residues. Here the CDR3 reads CASSLSSDEQFF. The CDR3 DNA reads TGTGCCAGCAGCTTATCTAGCGACGAGCAGTTCTTC.

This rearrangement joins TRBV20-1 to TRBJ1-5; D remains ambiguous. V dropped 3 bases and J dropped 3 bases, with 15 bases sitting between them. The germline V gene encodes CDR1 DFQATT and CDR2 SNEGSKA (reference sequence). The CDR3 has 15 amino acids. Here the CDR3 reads CSASPGRGNNQPQHF. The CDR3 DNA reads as TGCAGTGCTAGCCCAGGTAGAGGAAACAATCAGCCCCAGCATTTT.

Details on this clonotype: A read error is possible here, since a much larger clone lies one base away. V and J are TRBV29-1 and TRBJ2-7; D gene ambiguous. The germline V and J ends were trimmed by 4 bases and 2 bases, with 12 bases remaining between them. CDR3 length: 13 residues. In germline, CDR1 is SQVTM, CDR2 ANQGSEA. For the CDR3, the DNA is TGCAGCGTTGTGCCAGCCCCGGCCTACGAGCAGTACTTC. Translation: CSVVPAPAYEQYF.

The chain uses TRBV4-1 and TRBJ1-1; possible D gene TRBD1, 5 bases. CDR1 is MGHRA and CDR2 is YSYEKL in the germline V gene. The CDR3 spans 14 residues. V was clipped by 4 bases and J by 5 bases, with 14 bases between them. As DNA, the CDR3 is TGCGCCAGCAGCCCCGAGGGGACCCTGACTGAAGCTTTCTTT. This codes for CASSPEGTLTEAFF.

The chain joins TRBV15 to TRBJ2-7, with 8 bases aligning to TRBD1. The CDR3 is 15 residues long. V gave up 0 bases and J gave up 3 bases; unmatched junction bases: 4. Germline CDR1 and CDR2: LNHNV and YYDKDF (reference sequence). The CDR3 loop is CATSRDHGQGYEQYF. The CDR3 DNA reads TGTGCCACCAGCAGAGATCACGGACAGGGCTACGAGCAGTACTTC.

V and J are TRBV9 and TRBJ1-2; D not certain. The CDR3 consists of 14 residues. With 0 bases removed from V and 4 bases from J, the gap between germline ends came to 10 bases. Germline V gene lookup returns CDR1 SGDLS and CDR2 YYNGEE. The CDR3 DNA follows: TGTGCCAGCAGCGTAGAGACGAGACGCTATGGCTACACCTTC. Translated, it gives CASSVETRRYGYTF. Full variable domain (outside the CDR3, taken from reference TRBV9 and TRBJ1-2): DSGVTQTPKHLITATGQRVTLRCSPRSGDLSVYWYQQSLDQGLQFLIQYYNGEERAKGNILERFSAQQFPDLHSELNLSSLELGDSALYFCASSVETRRYGYTFGSGTRLTVV.

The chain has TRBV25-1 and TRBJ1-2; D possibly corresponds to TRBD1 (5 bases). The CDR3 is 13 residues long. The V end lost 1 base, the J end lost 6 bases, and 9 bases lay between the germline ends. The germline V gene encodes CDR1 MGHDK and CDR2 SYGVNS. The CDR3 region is CASSESGYDGYTF. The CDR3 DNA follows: TGTGCCAGCAGTGAATCAGGGTACGATGGCTACACCTTC.

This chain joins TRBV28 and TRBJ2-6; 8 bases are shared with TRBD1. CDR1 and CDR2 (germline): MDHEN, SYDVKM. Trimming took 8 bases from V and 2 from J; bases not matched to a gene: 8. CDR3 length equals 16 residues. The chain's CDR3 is CASGTTGGPGANVLTF. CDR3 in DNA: TGTGCCAGCGGTACTACAGGGGGGCCTGGGGCCAACGTCCTGACTTTC.

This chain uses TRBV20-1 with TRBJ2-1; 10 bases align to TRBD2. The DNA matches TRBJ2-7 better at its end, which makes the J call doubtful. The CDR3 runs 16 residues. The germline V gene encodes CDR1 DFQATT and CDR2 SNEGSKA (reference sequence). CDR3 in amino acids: CSAREGLAGAYNEQYF. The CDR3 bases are TGCAGTGCTAGAGAAGGGCTAGCGGGGGCCTACAATGAGCAGTACTTC.

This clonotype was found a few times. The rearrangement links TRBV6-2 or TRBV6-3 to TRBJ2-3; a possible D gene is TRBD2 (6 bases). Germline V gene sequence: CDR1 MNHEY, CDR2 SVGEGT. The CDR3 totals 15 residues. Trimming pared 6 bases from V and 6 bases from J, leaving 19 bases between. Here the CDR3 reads CASRPGRSLLDTQYF. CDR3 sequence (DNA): TGTGCCAGCAGGCCGGGGAGGAGCCTCCTGGATACGCAGTATTTT.

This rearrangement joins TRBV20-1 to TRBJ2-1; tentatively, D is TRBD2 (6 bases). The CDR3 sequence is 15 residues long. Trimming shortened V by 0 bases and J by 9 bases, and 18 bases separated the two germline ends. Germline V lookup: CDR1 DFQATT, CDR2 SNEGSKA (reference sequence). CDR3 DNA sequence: TGCAGTGCTAGAGAACAAGTAGGAGGGAGGCGTGAGCAGTTCTTC. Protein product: CSAREQVGGRREQFF.

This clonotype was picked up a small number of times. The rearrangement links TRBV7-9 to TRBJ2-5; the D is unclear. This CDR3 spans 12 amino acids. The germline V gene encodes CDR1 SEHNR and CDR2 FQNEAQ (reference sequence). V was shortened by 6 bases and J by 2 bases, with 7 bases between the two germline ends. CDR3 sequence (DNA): TGTGCCAGCAGGTTCGGGCAAGAGACCCAGTACTTC. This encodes CASRFGQETQYF.

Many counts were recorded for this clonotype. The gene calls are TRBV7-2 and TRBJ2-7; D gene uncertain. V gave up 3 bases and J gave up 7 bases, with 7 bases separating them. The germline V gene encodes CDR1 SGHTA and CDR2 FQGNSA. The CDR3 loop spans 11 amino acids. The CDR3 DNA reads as TGTGCCAGCAGCTTCCTACAAGAGCAGTACTTC. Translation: CASSFLQEQYF.

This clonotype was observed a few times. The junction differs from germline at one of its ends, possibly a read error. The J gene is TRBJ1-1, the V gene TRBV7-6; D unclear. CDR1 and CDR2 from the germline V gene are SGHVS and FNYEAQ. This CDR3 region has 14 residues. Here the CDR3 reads CASSLAAVNTEAFF. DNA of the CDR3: TGTGCCAGTAGCTTAGCGGCAGTAAACACTGAAGCTTTCTTT.

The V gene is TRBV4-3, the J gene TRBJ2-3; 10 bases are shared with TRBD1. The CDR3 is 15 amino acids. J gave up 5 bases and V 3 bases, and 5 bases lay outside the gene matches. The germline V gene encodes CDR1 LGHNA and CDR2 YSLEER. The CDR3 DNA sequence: TGCGCCAGCAGCCACCGGGACAGGGGAGAAGATACGCAGTATTTT. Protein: CASSHRDRGEDTQYF.

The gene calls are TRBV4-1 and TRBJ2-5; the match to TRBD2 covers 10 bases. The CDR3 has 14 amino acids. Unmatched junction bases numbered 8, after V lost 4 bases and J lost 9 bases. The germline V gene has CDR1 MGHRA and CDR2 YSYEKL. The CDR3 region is CASSPTSGAGAQYF. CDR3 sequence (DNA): TGCGCCAGCAGCCCCACTAGCGGGGCGGGGGCCCAGTACTTC.

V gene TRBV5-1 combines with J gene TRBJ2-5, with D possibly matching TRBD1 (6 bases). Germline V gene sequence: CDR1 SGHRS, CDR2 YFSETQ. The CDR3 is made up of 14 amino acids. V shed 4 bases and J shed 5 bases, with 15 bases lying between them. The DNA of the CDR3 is TGCGCCAGCAGCGCCGGACAGCCAGGGGAGACCCAGTACTTC. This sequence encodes CASSAGQPGETQYF.

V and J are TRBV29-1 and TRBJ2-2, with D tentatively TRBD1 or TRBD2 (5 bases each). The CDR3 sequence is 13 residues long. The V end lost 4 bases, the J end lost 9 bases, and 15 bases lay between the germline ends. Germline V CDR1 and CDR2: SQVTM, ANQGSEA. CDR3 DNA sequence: TGCAGCGTTGGGGACCCGCGAAACAGGGAGCTGTTTTTT. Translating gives CSVGDPRNRELFF.

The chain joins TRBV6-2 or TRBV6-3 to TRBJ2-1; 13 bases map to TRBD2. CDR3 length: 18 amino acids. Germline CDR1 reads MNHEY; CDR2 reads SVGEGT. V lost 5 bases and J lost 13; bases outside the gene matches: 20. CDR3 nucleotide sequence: TGTGCCAGCAGTCAGCGGACGCCGGGACTAGCGGGGCAAGAGACCCAGTTCTTC. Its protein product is CASSQRTPGLAGQETQFF.

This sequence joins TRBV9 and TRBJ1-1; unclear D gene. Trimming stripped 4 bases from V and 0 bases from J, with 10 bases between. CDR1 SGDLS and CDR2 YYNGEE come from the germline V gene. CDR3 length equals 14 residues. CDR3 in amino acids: CASSPSGMNTEAFF. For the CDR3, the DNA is TGTGCCAGCAGCCCCAGCGGCATGAACACTGAAGCTTTCTTT.

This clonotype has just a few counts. CDR3 protein: CAWTSGGGGYEQYF. The CDR3 region has the DNA TGTGCCTGGACCTCCGGCGGGGGGGGTTACGAGCAGTACTTC. The V and J genes are TRBV30 and TRBJ2-7; 9 nucleotides line up with TRBD2. CDR1 is GTSNPN, CDR2 SVGIG, per germline (reference sequence). Trimming removed 4 bases from V and 4 bases from J; junction bases left unmatched: 8. The CDR3 contains 14 residues.